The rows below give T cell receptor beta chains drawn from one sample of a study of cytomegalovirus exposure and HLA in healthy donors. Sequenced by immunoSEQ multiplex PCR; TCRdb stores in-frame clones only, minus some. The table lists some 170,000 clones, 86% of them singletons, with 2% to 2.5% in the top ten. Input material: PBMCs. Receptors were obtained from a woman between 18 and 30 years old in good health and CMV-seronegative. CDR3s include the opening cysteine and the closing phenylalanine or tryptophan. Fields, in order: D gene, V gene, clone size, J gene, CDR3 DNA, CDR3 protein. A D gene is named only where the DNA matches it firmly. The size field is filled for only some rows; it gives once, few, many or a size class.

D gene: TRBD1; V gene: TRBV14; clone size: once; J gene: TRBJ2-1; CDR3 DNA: TGTGCCAGCAGCCAAGATCGGAGGGACAGGCTCTTC; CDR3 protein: CASSQDRRDRLF
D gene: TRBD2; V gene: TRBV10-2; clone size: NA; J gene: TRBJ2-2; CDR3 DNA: TGCGCCAGCAGTGAGTCCCCGGCGGGAGACACCGGGGAGCTGTTTTTT; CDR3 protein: CASSESPAGDTGELFF
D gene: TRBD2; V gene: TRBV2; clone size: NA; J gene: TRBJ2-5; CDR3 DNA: TGTGCCAGCAACGATCCCACGGGAGCACTAGCGGGGAGACAGTACTTC; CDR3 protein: CASNDPTGALAGRQYF
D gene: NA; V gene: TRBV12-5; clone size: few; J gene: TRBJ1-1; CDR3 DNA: TGTGCTAGTGGTTTGGCTTCGGGGGGGAGGGACACTGAAGCTTTCTTT; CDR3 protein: CASGLASGGRDTEAFF
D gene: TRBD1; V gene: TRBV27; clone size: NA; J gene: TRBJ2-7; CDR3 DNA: TGTGCCAGCAGTTGGGGACAGGGCTACTACGAGCAGTACTTC; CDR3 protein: CASSWGQGYYEQYF
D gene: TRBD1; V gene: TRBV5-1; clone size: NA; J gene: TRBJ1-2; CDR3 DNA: TGCGCCAGCAGTATGGAAGGGACAGGTCTCTTTCATGGCTACACCTTC; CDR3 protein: CASSMEGTGLFHGYTF
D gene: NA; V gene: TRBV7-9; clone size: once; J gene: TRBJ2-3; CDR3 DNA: TGTGCCAGCAGCTTAGGGACTAGCACAGATACGCAGTATTTT; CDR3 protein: CASSLGTSTDTQYF
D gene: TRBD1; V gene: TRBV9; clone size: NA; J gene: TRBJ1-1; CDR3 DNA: TGTGCCAGCACCCCGTCGGGACAGATGAACACTGAAGCTTTCTTT; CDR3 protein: CASTPSGQMNTEAFF
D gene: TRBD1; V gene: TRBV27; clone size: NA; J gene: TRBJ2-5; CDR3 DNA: TGTGCCAGCAGTTCCCTGACAGGGCCCCAAGAGACCCAGTACTTC; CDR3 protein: CASSSLTGPQETQYF
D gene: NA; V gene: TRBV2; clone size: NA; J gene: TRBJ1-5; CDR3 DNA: TGTGCCAGCAGTGAAGACGGGCAGGGCCATCAGCCCCAGCATTTT; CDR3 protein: CASSEDGQGHQPQHF
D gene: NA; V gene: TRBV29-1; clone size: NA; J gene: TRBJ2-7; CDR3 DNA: TGCAGCGTTGGAGGGGGAGTCCTGGGCGAGCAGTACTTC; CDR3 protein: CSVGGGVLGEQYF
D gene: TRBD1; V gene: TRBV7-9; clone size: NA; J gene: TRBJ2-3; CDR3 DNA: TGTGCCAGCAGCTTAGCGAGAAGGACCCCCAGGGGGGATACGCAGTATTTT; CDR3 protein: CASSLARRTPRGDTQYF
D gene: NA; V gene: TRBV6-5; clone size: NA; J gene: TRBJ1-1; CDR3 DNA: TGTGCCAACACGGGGGGGTTAGGGGACACTGAAGCTTTCTTT; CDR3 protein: CANTGGLGDTEAFF
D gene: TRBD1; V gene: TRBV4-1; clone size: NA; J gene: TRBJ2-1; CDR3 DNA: TGCGCCAGCAGCCAGAATCAGGGGGAAAGGGATGAGCAGTTCTTC; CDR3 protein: CASSQNQGERDEQFF
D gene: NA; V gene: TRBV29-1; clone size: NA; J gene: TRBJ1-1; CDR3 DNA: TGCAGCCCTCTGCGGTACCAGAACACTGAAGCTTTCTTT; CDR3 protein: CSPLRYQNTEAFF
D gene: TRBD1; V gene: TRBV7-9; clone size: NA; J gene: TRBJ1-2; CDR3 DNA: TGTGCCAGCAGCTTAGCTACCGGGACAGGGGATGGCTACACCTTC; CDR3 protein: CASSLATGTGDGYTF
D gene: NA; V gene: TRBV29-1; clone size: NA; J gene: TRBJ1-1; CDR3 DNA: TGCAGCGTTAAGGACTATTCTGAAGCTTTCTTT; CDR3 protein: CSVKDYSEAFF
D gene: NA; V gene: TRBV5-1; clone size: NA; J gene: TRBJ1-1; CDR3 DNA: TGCGCCAGCAGCTTGGAGGCGGGGAATGAAGCTTTCTTT; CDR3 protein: CASSLEAGNEAFF
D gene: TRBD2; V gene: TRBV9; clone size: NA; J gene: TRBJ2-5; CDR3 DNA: TGTGCCAGCAGCGTAGAAGCTAGCGGGGGCGCGGAGACCCAGTACTTC; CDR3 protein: CASSVEASGGAETQYF
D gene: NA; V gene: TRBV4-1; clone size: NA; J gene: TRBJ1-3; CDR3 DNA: TGCGCCAGCAGCCAAGAGGGCCAGACTATTGGAAACACCATATATTTT; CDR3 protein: CASSQEGQTIGNTIYF
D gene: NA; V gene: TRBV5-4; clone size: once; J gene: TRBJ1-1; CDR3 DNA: TGTGCCAGCAGCTTACCGAGGCGGGACACTGAAGCTTTCTTT; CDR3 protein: CASSLPRRDTEAFF
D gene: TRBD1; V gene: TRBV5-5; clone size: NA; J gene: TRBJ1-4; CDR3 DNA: TGTGCCAGCAGCTCGGAGGACAGGTCGGGGACGGTTATGTTTTTT; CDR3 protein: CASSSEDRSGTVMFF
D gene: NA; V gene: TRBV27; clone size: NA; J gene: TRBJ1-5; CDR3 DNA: TGTGCCAGCAGCCGTCAGGGGAATCAGCCCCAGCATTTT; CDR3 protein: CASSRQGNQPQHF
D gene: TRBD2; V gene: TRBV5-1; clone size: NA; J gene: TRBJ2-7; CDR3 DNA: TGCGCCAGCACCACTAGCGGGAGCTCCCTTGGCCGGGAGCAGTACTTC; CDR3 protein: CASTTSGSSLGREQYF
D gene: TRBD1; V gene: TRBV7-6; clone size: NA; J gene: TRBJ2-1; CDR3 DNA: TGTGCCAGCAGCTCCTATACAGGGGACAATGAGCAGTTCTTC; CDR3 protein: CASSSYTGDNEQFF
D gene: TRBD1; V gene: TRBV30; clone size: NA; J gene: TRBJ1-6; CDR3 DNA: TGTGCCTGGAGCACATGGACAGGGGTACCGGGTTCACCCCTCCACTTT; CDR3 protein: CAWSTWTGVPGSPLHF
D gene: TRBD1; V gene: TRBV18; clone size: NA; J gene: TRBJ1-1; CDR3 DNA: TGTGCCAGCTCATTAGGACAGGGGAGAAACACTGAAGCTTTCTTT; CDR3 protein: CASSLGQGRNTEAFF
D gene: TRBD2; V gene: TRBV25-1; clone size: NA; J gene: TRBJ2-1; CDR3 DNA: TGTGCCAGCAGTGGTCCGGGACTAGTTTACAATGAGCAGTTCTTC; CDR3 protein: CASSGPGLVYNEQFF
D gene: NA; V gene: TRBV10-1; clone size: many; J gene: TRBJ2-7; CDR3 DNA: TGCGCCAGCAGTGACAGCTCCTACGAGCAGTACTTC; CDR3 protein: CASSDSSYEQYF
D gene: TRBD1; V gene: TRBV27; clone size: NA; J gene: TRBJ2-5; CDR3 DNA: TGTGCCAGCAGTCCAGGACAGGGATGGGAGACCCAGTACTTC; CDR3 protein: CASSPGQGWETQYF
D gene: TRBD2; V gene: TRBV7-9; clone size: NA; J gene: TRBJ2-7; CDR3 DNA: TGTGCCAGCAGCTTCATAAACCGGGACGGGGGGGCCGAGCAGTACTTC; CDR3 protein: CASSFINRDGGAEQYF
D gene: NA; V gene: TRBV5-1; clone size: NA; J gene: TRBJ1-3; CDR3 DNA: TGCGCCAGCAGCTTGGGCGGCCGAAACACCATATATTTT; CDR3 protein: CASSLGGRNTIYF
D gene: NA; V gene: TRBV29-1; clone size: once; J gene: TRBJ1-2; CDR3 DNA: TGCAGCGGTCAGGGAGGTTCCCTCTATGGCTACACCTTC; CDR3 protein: CSGQGGSLYGYTF
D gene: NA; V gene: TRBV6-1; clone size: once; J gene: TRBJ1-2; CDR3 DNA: TGTGCCAGCACCGAAATTACTTGGTACACCTTC; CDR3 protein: CASTEITWYTF
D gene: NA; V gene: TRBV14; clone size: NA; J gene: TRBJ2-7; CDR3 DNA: TGTGCCAGCAGCCAATTGGACTTTAAGGAGCAGTACTTC; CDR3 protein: CASSQLDFKEQYF
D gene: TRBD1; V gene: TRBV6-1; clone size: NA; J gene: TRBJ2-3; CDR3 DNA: TGTGCCACCATACAGGGGCGCGGAACCACAGATACGCAGTATTTT; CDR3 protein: CATIQGRGTTDTQYF
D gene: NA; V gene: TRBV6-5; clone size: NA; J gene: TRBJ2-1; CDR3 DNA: TGTGCCAGCAGTTCGAGTCTGAGTAGTGAGCAGTTCTTC; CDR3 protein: CASSSSLSSEQFF
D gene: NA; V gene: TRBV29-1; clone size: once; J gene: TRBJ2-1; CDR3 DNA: TGCAGCGTTGAATTACGAGGGGAGCAGTTCTTC; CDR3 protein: CSVELRGEQFF
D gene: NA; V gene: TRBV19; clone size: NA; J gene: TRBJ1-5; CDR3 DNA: TGTGCCAGTAGTAGGGAGGGAGATCAGCCCCAGCATTTT; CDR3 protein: CASSREGDQPQHF
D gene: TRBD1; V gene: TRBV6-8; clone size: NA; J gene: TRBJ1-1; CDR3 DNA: TGTGCCCGCGGGACAGGGCTCGGTAACACTGAAGCTTTCTTT; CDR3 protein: CARGTGLGNTEAFF
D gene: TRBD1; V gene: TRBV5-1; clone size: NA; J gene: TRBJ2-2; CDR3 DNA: TGCGCCAGCAGCTTGGAAACAGGGGGTCATAGGGAGCTGTTTTTT; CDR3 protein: CASSLETGGHRELFF
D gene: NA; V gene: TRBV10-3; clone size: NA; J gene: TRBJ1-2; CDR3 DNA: TGTGCCATCAGTGAGGCAGGGATCTATGGCTACACCTTC; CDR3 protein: CAISEAGIYGYTF